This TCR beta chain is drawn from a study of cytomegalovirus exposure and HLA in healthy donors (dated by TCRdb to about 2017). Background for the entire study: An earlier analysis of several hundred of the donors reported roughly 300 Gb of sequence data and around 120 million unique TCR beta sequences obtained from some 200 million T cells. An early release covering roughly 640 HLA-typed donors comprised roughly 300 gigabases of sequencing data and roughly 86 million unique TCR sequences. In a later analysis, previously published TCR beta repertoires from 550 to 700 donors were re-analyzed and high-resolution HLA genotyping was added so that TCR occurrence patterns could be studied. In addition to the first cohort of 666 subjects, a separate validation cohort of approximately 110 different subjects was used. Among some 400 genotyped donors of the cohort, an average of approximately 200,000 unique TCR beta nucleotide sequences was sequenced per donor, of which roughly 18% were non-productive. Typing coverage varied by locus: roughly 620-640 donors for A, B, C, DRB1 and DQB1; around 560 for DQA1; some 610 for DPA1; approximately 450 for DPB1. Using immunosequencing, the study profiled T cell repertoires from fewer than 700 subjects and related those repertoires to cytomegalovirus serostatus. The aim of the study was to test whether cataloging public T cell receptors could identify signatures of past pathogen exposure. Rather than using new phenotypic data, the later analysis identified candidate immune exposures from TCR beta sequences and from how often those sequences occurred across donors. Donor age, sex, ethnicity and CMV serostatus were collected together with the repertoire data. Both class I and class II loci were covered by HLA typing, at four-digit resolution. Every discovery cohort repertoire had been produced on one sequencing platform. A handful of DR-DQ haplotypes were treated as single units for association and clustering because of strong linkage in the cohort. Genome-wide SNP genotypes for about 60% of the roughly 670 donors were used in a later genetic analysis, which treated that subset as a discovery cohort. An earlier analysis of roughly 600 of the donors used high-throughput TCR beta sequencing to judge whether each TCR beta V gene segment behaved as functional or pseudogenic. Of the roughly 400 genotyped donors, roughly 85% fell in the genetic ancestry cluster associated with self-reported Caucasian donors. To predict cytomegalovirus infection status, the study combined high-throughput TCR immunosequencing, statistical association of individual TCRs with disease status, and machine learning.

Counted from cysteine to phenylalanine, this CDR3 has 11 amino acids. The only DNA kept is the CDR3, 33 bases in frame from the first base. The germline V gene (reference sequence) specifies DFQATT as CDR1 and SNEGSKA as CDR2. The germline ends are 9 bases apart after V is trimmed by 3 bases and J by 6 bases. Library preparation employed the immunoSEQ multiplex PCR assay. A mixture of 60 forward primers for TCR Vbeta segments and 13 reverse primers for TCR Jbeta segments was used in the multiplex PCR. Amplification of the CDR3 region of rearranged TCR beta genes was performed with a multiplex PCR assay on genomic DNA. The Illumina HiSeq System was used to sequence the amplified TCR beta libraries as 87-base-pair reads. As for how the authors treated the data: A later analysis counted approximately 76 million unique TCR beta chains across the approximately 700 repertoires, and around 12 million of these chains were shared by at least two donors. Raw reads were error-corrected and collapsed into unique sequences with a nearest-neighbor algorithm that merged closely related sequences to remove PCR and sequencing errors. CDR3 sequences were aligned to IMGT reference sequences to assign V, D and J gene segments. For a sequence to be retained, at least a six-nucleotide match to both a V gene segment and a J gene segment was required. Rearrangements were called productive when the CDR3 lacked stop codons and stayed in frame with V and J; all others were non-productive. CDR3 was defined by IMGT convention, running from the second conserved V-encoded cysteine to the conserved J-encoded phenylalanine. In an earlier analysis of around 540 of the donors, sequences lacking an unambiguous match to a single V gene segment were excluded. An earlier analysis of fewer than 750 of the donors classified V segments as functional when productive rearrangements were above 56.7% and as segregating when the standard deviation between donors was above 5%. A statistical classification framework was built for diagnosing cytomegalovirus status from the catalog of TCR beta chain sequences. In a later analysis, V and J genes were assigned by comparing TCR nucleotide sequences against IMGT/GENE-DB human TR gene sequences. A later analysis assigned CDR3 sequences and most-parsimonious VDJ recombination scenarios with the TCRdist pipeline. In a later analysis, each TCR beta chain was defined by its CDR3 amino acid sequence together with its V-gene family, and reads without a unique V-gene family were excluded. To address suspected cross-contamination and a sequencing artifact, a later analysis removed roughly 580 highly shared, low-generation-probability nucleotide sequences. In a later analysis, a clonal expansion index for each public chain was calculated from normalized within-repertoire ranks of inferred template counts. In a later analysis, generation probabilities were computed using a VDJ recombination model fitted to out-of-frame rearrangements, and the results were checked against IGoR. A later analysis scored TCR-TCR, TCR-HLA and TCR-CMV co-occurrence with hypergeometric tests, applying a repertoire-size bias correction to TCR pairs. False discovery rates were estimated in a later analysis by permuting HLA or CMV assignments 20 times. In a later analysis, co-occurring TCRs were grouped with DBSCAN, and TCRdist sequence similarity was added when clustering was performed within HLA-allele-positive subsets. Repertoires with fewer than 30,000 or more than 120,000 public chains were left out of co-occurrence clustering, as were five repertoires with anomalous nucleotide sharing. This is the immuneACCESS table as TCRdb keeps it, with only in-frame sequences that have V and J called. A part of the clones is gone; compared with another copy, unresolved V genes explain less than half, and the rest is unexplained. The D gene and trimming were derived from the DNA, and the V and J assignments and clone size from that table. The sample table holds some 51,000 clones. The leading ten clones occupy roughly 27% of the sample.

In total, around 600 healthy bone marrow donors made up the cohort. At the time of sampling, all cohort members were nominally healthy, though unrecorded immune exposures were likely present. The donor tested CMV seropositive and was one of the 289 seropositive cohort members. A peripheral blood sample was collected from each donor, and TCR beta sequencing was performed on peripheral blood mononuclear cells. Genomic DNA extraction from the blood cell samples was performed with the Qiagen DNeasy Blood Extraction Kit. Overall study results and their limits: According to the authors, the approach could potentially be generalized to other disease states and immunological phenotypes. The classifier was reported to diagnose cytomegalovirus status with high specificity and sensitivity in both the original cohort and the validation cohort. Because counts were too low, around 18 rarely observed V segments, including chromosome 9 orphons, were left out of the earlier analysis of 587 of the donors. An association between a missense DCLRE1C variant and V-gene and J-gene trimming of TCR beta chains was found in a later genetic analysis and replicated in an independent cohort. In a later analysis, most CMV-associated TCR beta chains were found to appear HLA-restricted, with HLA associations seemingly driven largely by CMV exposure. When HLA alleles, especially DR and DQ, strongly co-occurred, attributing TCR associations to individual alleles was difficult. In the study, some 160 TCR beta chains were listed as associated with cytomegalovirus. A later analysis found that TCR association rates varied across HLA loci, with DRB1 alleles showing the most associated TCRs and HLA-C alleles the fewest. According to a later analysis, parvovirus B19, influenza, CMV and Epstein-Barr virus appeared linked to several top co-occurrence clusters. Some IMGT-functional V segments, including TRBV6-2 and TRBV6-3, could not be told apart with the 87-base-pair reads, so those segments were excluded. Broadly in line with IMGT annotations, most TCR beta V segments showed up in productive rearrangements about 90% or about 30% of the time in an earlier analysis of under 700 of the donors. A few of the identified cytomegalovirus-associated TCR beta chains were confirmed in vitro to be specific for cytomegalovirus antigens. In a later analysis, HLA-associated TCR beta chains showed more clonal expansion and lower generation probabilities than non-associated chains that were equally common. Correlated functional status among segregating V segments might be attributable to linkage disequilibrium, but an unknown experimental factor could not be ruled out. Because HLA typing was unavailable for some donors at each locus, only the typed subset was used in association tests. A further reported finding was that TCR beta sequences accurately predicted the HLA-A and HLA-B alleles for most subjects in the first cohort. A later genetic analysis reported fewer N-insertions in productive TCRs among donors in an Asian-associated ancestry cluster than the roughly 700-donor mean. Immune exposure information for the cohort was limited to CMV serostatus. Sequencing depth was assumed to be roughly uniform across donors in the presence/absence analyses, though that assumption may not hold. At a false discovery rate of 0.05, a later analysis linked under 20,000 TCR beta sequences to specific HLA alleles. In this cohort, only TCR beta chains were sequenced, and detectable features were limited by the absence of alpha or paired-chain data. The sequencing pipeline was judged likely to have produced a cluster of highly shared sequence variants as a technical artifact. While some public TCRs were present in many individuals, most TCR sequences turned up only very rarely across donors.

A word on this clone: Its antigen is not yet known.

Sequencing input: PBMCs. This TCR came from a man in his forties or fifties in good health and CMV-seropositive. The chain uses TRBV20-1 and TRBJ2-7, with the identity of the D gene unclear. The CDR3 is CSARHRGEQYF. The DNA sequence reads TGCAGTGCTAGGCACCGAGGCGAGCAGTACTTC.